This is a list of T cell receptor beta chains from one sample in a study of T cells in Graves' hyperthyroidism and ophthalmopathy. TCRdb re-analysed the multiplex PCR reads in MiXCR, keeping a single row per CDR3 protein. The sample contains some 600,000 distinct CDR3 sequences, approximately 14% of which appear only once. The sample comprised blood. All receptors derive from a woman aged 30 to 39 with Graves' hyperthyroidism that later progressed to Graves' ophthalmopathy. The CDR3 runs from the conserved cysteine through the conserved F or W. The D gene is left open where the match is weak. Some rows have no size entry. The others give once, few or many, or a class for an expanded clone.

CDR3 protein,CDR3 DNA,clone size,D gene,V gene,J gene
CATSRGANTEAFF,TGTGCCACCAGTAGAGGGGCGAACACTGAAGCTTTCTTT,many,-,TRBV24-1,TRBJ1-1
CASSSLMGQPQHF,TGTGCCAGCAGTTCTCTTATGGGCCAGCCCCAGCATTTT,many,-,TRBV27,TRBJ1-5
CASAPGTSLTGELFF,TGTGCCAGCGCCCCCGGGACTAGCCTCACCGGGGAGCTGTTTTTT,many,TRBD2,TRBV11-2,TRBJ2-2
CASSQDRRGDNQPQHF,TGCGCCAGCAGCCAAGATCGGAGGGGAGACAATCAGCCCCAGCATTTT,-,-,TRBV4-1,TRBJ1-5
CAGSIQGADEKLFF,TGTGCCGGTAGTATTCAGGGGGCGGATGAAAAACTGTTTTTT,few,TRBD1,TRBV19,TRBJ1-4
CSALDLPKGYTF,TGCAGTGCCCTCGACCTACCCAAGGGCTACACCTTC,-,-,TRBV20-1,TRBJ1-2
CASRAGVDYEQYF,TGCGCCAGCAGAGCGGGGGTAGACTACGAGCAGTACTTC,many,TRBD2,TRBV10-2,TRBJ2-7
CASSPPSTGQFYEQYF,TGTGCCAGCAGTCCCCCCTCAACGGGCCAGTTTTACGAGCAGTACTTC,many,-,TRBV28,TRBJ2-7
CATGTDYTGELFF,TGTGCCACCGGGACAGATTACACCGGGGAGCTGTTTTTT,-,TRBD1,TRBV14,TRBJ2-2
CASRRGTSPYEQYF,TGTGCCAGCAGAAGGGGTACGAGCCCCTACGAGCAGTACTTC,many,-,TRBV27,TRBJ2-7
CAWSFMDGGLSYGYTF,TGTGCCTGGAGTTTTATGGACGGGGGGCTTAGCTATGGCTACACCTTC,many,-,TRBV30,TRBJ1-2
CASSVGTGIYSNQPQHF,TGTGCCAGCAGCGTAGGGACAGGGATATATAGCAATCAGCCCCAGCATTTT,many,TRBD1,TRBV9,TRBJ1-5
CASSLRTGFGSPLHF,TGTGCCAGCAGTCTTCGGACAGGGTTCGGTTCACCCCTCCACTTT,many,TRBD1,TRBV12-3/TRBV12-4,TRBJ1-6
CASSPGDPNTEAFF,TGTGCCAGTAGCCCTGGGGACCCGAACACTGAAGCTTTCTTT,many,-,TRBV19,TRBJ1-1
CAWSYRNTEAFF,TGTGCCTGGAGTTATAGGAACACTGAAGCTTTCTTT,-,-,TRBV30,TRBJ1-1
CAWEQGVQETQYF,TGTGCCTGGGAACAGGGGGTCCAAGAGACCCAGTACTTC,many,TRBD1,TRBV30,TRBJ2-5
CASSTGEREAFF,TGTGCCAGCAGTACTGGAGAGAGGGAGGCTTTCTTT,few,-,TRBV6-5,TRBJ1-1
CASSLSRAGTGELFF,TGCGCCAGCAGCTTGTCCCGGGCGGGCACCGGGGAGCTGTTTTTT,few,-,TRBV5-1,TRBJ2-2